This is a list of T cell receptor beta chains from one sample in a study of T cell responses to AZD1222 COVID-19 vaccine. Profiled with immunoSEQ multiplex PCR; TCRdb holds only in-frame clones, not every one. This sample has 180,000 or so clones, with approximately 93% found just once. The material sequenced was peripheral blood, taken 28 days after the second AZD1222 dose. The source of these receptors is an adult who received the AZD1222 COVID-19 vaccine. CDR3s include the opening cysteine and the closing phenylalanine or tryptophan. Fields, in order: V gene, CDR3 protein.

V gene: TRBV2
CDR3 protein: CASIKSLGEGYTF

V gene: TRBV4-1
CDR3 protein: CASSQAQGGYTF

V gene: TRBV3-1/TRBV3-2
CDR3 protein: CASSRPPSSGGSRPQETQYF

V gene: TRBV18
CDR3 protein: CASSPQDSNQPQHF

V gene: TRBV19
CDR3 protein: CASSRSPGQRLPNTEAFF

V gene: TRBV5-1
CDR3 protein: CASSLDVSGANVLTF

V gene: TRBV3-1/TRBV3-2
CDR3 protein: CASSRDTTGGWLYGYTF

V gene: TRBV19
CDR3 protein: CASRGGSNTGELFF

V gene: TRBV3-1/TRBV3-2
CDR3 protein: CASSPREAGENSPLHF

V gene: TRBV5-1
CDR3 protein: CASSSTGDSYNEQFF

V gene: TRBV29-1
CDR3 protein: CSVGEGAGWGIF

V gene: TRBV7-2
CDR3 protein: CASSLVAVSSYNEQFF

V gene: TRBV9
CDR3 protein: CASSVDRVSREQYF

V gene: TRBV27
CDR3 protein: CASSHGVTYGYTF

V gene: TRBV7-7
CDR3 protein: CASSLHRSTNEKLFF

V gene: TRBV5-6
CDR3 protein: CASSPRQGLPPLHF

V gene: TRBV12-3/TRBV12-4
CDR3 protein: CASSLWTDEAFF

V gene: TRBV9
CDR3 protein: CASSTSGGVTGELFF

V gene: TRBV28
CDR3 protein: CASSTHGGIDYGYTF

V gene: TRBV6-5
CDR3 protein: CASSYRVNQPQHF

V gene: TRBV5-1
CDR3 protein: CASSWGDKFYNEQFF

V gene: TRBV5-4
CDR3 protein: CASSLGRGPSDTQYF

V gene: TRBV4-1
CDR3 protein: CASSQLLLAGGQTDTQYF

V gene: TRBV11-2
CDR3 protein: CASSLGPTRSTDTQYF

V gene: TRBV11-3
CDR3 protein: CASSRGTSGDSGANVLTF

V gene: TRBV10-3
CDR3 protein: CAISERAGGQETQYF

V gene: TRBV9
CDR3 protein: CASSVAQTPSSYNEQFF

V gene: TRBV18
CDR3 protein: CASSPGEETQYF

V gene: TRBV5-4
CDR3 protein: CASSLGTLDYGYTF

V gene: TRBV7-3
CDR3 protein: CASSPHGAGVNTEAFF

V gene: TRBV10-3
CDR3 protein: CAISTGQSWAEKLFF

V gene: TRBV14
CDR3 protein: CASSQTTGAFSSLYGYTF

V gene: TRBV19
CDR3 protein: CASSATDRANTEAFF

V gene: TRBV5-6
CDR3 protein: CASSLVAQETQYF

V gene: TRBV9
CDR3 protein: CASSVAGARGQPQHF

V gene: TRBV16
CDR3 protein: CASSQSPTLATNEKLFF

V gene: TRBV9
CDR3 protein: CASSPRTEAYEQYF

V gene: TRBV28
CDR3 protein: CASRTGDNEKLFF

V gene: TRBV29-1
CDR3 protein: CSAHYNEQFF

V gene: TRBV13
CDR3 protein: CASSGEGADTQYF

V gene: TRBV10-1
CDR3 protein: CASSPGGSSYEQYF